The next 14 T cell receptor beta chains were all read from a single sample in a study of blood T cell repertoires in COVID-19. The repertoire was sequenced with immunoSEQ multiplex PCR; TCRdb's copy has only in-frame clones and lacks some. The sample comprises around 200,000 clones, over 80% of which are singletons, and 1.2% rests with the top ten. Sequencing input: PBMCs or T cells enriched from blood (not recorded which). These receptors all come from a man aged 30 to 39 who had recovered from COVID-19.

CDR3 loop: CASQRTVNTEAFF. The CDR3 DNA reads TGTGCCAGCCAACGGACAGTGAACACTGAAGCTTTCTTT. The chain recombines TRBV7-2 with TRBJ1-1, with a weak D call TRBD1 (6 bases). V was trimmed by 8 bases and J by 0 bases, leaving 10 bases between them. The germline gives CDR1 SGHTA, CDR2 FQGNSA. The CDR3 totals 13 residues.

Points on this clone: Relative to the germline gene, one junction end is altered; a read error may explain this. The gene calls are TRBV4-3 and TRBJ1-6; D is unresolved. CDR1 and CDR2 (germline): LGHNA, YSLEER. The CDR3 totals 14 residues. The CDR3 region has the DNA TGCGCCAGCAGCCAGGGCTCCTATAATTCACTCCTCCACTTT. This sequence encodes CASSQGSYNSLLHF.

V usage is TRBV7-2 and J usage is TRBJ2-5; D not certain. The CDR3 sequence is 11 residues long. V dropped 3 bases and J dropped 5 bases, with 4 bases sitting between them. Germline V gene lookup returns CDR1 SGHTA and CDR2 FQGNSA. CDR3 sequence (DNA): TGTGCCAGCAGCTTCTTGGAGACCCAGTACTTC. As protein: CASSFLETQYF.

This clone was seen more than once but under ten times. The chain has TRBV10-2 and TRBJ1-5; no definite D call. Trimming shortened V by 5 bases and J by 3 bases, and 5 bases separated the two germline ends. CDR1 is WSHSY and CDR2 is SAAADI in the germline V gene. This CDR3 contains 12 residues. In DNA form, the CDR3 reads TGCGCCAGCAGTCATCCCAATCAGCCCCAGCATTTT. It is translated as CASSHPNQPQHF.

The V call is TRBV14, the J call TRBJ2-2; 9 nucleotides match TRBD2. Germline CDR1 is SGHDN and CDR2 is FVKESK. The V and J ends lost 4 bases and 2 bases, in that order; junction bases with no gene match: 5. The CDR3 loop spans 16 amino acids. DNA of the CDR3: TGTGCCAGCAGCCGGATAGCGGGAGTCAACACCGGGGAGCTGTTTTTT. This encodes CASSRIAGVNTGELFF.

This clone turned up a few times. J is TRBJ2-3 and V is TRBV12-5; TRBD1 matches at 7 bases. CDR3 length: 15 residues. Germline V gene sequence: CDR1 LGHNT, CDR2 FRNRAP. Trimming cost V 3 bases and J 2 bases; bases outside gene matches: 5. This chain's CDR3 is CASGFGGQATDTQYF. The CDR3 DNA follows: TGTGCTAGTGGTTTTGGTGGACAGGCCACAGATACGCAGTATTTT.

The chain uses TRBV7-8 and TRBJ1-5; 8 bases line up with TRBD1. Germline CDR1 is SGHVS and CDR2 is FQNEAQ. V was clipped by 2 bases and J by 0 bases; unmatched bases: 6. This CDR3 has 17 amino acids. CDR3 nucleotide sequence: TGTGCCAGCAGCTTAAAGGACAGGGATATTAGCAATCAGCCCCAGCATTTT. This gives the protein CASSLKDRDISNQPQHF. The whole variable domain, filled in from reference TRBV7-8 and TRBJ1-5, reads GAGVSQSPRYKVAKRGQDVALRCDPISGHVSLFWYQQALGQGPEFLTYFQNEAQLDKSGLPSDRFFAERPEGSVSTLKIQRTQQEDSAVYLCASSLKDRDISNQPQHFGDGTRLSIL.

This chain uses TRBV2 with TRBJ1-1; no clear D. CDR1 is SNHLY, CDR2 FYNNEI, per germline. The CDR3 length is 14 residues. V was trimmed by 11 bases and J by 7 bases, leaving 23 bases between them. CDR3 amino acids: CASGVRSSPDEAFF. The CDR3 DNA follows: TGTGCCTCCGGGGTTCGATCCTCACCGGATGAAGCTTTCTTT.

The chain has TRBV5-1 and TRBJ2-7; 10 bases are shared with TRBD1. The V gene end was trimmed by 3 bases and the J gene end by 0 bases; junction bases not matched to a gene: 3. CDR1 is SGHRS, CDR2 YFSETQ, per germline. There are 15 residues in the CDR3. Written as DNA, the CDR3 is TGCGCCAGCAGCTACCGGACAGGGGGCTCCTACGAGCAGTACTTC. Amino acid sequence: CASSYRTGGSYEQYF.

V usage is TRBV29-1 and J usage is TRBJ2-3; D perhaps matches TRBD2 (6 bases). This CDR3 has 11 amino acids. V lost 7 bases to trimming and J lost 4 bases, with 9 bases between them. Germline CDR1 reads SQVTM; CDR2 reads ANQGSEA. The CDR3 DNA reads TGCAGCGCAGGGACTGCAGATACGCAGTATTTT. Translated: CSAGTADTQYF.

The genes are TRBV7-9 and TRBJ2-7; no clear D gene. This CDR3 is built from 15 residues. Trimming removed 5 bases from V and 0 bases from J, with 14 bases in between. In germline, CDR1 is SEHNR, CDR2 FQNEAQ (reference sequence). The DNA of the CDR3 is TGTGCCAGCAGCACCCACAGAGCAAGCTCCTACGAGCAGTACTTC. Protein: CASSTHRASSYEQYF.

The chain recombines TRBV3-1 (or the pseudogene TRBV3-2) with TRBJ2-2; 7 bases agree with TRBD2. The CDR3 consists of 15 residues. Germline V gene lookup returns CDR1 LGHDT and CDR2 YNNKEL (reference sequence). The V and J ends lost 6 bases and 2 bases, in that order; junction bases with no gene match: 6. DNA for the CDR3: TGTGCCAGCAGGCGACTAGCCTCTAACACCGGGGAGCTGTTTTTT. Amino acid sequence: CASRRLASNTGELFF.

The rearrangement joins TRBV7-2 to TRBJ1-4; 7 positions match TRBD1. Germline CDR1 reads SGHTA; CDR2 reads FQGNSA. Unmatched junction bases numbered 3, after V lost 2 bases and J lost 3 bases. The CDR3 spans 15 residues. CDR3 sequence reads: CASSLTGTANEKLFF. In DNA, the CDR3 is TGTGCCAGCAGCTTAACCGGGACAGCTAATGAAAAACTGTTTTTT.

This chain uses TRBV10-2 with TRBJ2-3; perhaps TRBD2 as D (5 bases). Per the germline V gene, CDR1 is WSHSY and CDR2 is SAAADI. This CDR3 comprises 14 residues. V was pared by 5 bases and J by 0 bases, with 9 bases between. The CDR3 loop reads CASSSTRSTDTQYF. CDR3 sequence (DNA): TGCGCCAGCAGTTCTACTAGGAGCACAGATACGCAGTATTTT.